This TCR beta chain appears in the sequencing data of a study of T cells in women clearing cervical HPV infection. The wider study: HLA type could not be excluded as a confounder. Overall study results and limits: Richness plus V gene abundances separated cases from controls with AUC about 0.8. Unknown T-cell numbers per sample may underlie the richness differences.

Prevalent HPV16 infections were excluded; only incident single HPV16 infections included. The method was immunoSEQ multiplex PCR; TCRdb's version includes in-frame clones alone and lacks a portion of them. The listing contains 25,000 to 35,000 clones. This CDR3 comprises 13 residues. Trimming cost V 0 bases and J 8 bases, with 11 bases left between them. Per the germline V gene, CDR1 is DFQATT and CDR2 is SNEGSKA (reference sequence). Concerning this clone itself: The antigen remains undetermined. The read is 3 residues too short to cover the CDR3 end, so that end is filled in from the germline J gene.

The sequencing sample was made of blood buffy coat. The TCR originated in a woman between 18 and 69 years old with a cervical HPV16 infection that either progressed to CIN3+ or cleared (not recorded which). V gene TRBV20-1 combines with J gene TRBJ1-3, with a weak D call TRBD1 (5 bases). The sequenced part of the CDR3 DNA is TGCAGTGCTAGAGATTCTGGGGGGGACACC. As protein: CSARDSGGDT. The entire CDR3 is CSARDSGGDTIYF.